This T cell receptor (beta chain) is drawn from a study of regulatory T cells in long-lasting Graves disease. To make TCR beta libraries, researchers used iRepertoire HTBI primers and Arm-PCR of CDR3 regions. In the original analysis: Analysis of the samples identified about 62 TRBV and over 13 TRBJ segments. TCRdb re-called the multiplex PCR reads through MiXCR, storing one row per CDR3 protein. TCRdb's processing, not the study's, gives the V and J calls here. The sample includes 400,000 to 500,000 distinct CDR3 sequences, 14% to 15% of them seen just once. Time point denoted: newly diagnosed GD, antithyroid drugs for less than 3 months. PBMC-derived RNA was used for the TCR library. The CDR3 sequence is 15 residues long. Germline values: CDR1 LGHNA, CDR2 YNFKEQ. With 4 bases removed from V and 8 bases from J, the gap between germline ends came to 18 bases. In this sample, this clonotype turned up a few times.

Another study also made use of these data, one on T cells in Graves' hyperthyroidism and ophthalmopathy. This second report adds: The TCR CDR3 first-round RT-PCR relied on the HTBI primer set. The model predicted ophthalmopathy a median approximately 6 months before onset.

The clonotype comes from a woman between 25 and 40 years old with Graves disease. The sample here was peripheral blood mononuclear cells (PBMCs), taken at new diagnosis, from a patient treated with antithyroid drugs. This sequence joins TRBV4-2 and TRBJ1-3, with a possible D match to TRBD1 (5 bases). CDR3 sequence reads: CASSLTRDREDTIYF. For the CDR3, the DNA is TGTGCCAGCAGCCTCACTAGGGACCGAGAAGACACCATATATTTT.